This T cell receptor beta chain was sequenced during a study of radiotherapy plus CTLA-4 blockade in lung cancer. General study points: The best prediction of response reportedly came from early blood T cell clone dynamics, with interferon-beta.

Germline V gene sequence: CDR1 SGHTA, CDR2 FQGNSA. The CDR3 runs to 15 residues. With 5 bases removed from V and 5 bases from J, the gap between germline ends came to 16 bases. The table came from immunoSEQ multiplex PCR; TCRdb's copy has only in-frame clones and leaves some out. The profile covers fewer than 65,000 clones, with almost 85% appearing a single time and more than 4% taken by the ten largest. On this clone: The antigen is unknown.

The specimen comprised peripheral blood, sampled from a patient treated with radiotherapy plus ipilimumab. The sequence was collected from a human donor with non-small cell lung cancer whose response to radiotherapy plus ipilimumab could not be evaluated. The chain couples TRBV7-2 to TRBJ2-1; a possible D gene is TRBD1 (6 bases). CDR3 amino acids: CASSLTDRLNNEQFF. For the CDR3, the DNA is TGTGCCAGCAGCCTCACCGACAGGCTAAACAATGAGCAGTTCTTC. Together with reference TRBV7-2 and TRBJ2-1, the CDR3 gives the full variable domain: GAGVSQSPSNKVTEKGKDVELRCDPISGHTALYWYRQSLGQGLEFLIYFQGNSAPDKSGLPSDRFSAERTGGSVSTLTIQRTQQEDSAVYLCASSLTDRLNNEQFFGPGTRLTVL.